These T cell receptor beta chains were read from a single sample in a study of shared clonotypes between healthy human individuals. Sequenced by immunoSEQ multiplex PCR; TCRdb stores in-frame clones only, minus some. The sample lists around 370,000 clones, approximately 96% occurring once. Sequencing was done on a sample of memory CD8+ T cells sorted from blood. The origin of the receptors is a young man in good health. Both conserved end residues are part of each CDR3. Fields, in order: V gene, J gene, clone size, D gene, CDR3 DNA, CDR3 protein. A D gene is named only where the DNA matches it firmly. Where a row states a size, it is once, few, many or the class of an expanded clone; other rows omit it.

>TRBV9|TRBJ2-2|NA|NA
TGTGCCAGCAGCGCCCATTTCAGCACCGGGGAGCTGTTTTTT
CASSAHFSTGELFF
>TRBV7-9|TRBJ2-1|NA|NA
TGTGCCAGCAGCTTAGTCAATGAGCAGTTCTTC
CASSLVNEQFF
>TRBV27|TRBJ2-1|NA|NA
TGTGCCAGCAGCCGAAAGACTTTCAATGAGCAGTTCTTC
CASSRKTFNEQFF
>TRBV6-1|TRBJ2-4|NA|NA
TGTGCCAGCAGTGAATTTCGCCAGGAAAAAAACATTCAGTACTTC
CASSEFRQEKNIQYF
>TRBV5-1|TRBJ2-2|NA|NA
TGCGCCAGCAGCTTTTTCGGGACCGACACCGGGGAGCTGTTTTTT
CASSFFGTDTGELFF
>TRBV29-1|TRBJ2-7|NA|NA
TGCAGCGTTGGACAGGCGATCTCCTACGAGCAGTACTTC
CSVGQAISYEQYF
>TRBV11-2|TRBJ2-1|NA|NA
TGTGCCAGCAGCCCTCACAGGGACCCCCATTACAATGAGCAGTTCTTC
CASSPHRDPHYNEQFF
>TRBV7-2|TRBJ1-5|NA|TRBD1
TGTGCCAGCAGCTTAAGGGGGCGCCGGAGCAATCAGCCCCAGCATTTT
CASSLRGRRSNQPQHF
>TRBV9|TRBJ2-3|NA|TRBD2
TGTGCCAGCAGCGTAGGTAGCGGGAGGGCCAAAGATACGCAGTATTTT
CASSVGSGRAKDTQYF
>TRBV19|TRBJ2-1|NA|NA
TGTGCCAGTAGTAAGAGAGATTTAAGCCGTGCTGAGCAGTTCTTC
CASSKRDLSRAEQFF
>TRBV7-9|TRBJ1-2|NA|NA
TGTGCCAGCAGCTTAGCCAGGGCAAACTATGGCTACACCTTC
CASSLARANYGYTF
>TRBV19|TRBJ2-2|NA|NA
TGTGCCAGTAGTCCCCGAGACAGGAAAAACACCGGGGAGCTGTTTTTT
CASSPRDRKNTGELFF
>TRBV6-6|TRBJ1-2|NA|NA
TGTGCCAGCAGTTTTGGAGGGGAGGACTACACCTTC
CASSFGGEDYTF
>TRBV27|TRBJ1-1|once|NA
TGTGCCAGCAGCTCTCGGGGTAGGGGCACTGAAGCTTTCTTT
CASSSRGRGTEAFF
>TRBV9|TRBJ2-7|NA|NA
TGTGCCAGCAGCGTTAGTCCAGGTTCCTACGAGCAGTACTTC
CASSVSPGSYEQYF
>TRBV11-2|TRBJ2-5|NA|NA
TGTGCCAGCAGCTTAGCCCTAGACCTTCCCCAAGAGACCCAGTACTTC
CASSLALDLPQETQYF
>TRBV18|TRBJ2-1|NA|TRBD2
TGTGCCAGCTCACCGTCCCTAGCGGTCTACAATGAGCAGTTCTTC
CASSPSLAVYNEQFF
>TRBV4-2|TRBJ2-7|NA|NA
TGTGCCAGCAGCCACCCGGGGCGGACAAACGAGCAGTACTTC
CASSHPGRTNEQYF
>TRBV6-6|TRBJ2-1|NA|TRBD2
TGTGCCAGCCCGCCGGGACTAGCGACGTTGGATGAGCAGTTCTTC
CASPPGLATLDEQFF
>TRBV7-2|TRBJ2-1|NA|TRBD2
TGTGCCAGCAGCTTACCGAAAGCGGGGTACAATGAGCAGTTCTTC
CASSLPKAGYNEQFF
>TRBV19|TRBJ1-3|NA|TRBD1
TGTGCCAGTAGTACCTTCGGACAGGCCCTCTTCTCTGGAAACACCATATATTTT
CASSTFGQALFSGNTIYF
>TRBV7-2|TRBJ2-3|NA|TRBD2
TGTGCCAGCAGCTTAGGGACTAGCGGAAATACGCAGTATTTT
CASSLGTSGNTQYF
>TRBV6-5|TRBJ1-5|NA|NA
TGTGCCAGCAGGCTGGGGGGTCCGGGCAATCAGCCCCAGCATTTT
CASRLGGPGNQPQHF
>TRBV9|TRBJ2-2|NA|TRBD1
TGTGCCAGCAGCTACTTTGTCGGGACAGGGGGCATCACCGGGGAGCTGTTTTTT
CASSYFVGTGGITGELFF
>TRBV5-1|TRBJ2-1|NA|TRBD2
TGCGCCAGCAGCCCGAGGACTAGCGGGAGGGTAGGTGAGCAGTTCTTC
CASSPRTSGRVGEQFF
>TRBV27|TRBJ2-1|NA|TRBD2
TGTGCCAGCAGTCCACGGACTAGCTCCTACAATGAGCAGTTCTTC
CASSPRTSSYNEQFF
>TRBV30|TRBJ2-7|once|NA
TGTGCCTGGAGTGGAGTGCAGAGCCTAGGATTTTACGAGCAGTACTTC
CAWSGVQSLGFYEQYF
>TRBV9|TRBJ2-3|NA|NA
TGTGCCAGCAGCGTGACGGACGGCACAGATACGCAGTATTTT
CASSVTDGTDTQYF
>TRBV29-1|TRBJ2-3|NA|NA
TGCAGCGTTGAAGTAGGGGGCACAGATACGCAGTATTTT
CSVEVGGTDTQYF
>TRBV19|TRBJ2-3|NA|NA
TGTGCCAGTAGTACCTCCCGAGGGATCACAGATACGCAGTATTTT
CASSTSRGITDTQYF
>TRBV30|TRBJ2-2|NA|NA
TGTGCCTGGAGGAGCTCTGAGAGGGGCAGGGTGTTTATCGGGGAGCTGTTTTTT
CAWRSSERGRVFIGELFF
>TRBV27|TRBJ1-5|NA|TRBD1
TGTGCCAGCAGGACAGGGTATAGCAATCAGCCCCAGCATTTT
CASRTGYSNQPQHF
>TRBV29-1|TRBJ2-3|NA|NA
TGCAGCGCGATCAAACGGGGTAGCGGTAGCACAGATACGCAGTATTTT
CSAIKRGSGSTDTQYF
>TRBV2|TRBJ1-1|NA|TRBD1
TGTGCCAGCAGGGGACAGCTGAACACTGAAGCTTTCTTT
CASRGQLNTEAFF
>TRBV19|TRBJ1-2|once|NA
TGTGCCAGTAGTCGAGGTGAGCGGGGCGGCTATGGCTACACCTTC
CASSRGERGGYGYTF
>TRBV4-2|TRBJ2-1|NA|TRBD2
TGTGCCAGCAGCCAAGATCCCAGAGCGGGAGGGCCGAATGAGCAGTTCTTC
CASSQDPRAGGPNEQFF
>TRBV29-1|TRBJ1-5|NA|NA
TGCAGCGTTGGGTCGGGGAACGGAGTTCAGCCCCAGCATTTT
CSVGSGNGVQPQHF
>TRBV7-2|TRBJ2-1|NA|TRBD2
TGTGCCAGCAGCTTAGGTAGCGGGAACAATGAGCAGTTCTTC
CASSLGSGNNEQFF
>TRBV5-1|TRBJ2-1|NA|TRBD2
TGCGCCAGCAGCTTGTGGCTGGGAGGGCCTCCCCTCCCCTACAATGAGCAGTTCTTC
CASSLWLGGPPLPYNEQFF
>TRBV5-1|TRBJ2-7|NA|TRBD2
TGCGCCAGCAGCCCGGCCGTACTAGCGGGAGTTACCTACGAGCAGTACTTC
CASSPAVLAGVTYEQYF
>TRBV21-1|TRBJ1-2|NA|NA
TGTGCCAGCAGCAAATGCCTAACAAGAGGGTCGGATGGCTACACCTTC
CASSKCLTRGSDGYTF
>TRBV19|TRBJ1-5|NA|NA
TGTGCCAGTAGTATGGCCAGTGGCAATCAGCCCCAGCATTTT
CASSMASGNQPQHF
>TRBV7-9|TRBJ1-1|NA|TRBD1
TGTGCCAGCAGCTTAGGGGGACAGGGGGCCGGAAATGCTTTCTTT
CASSLGGQGAGNAFF
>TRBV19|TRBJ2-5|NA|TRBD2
TGTGCCAGTGGACTAGCGGGAGAGACCCAGTACTTC
CASGLAGETQYF
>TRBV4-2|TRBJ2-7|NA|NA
TGTGCCAGCAGCCAAGCCCTTCAGGGCCTCTACGAGCAGTACTTC
CASSQALQGLYEQYF
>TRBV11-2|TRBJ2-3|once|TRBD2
TGTGCCAGCAGCGCTATAACGATTAGCGGGACCGATACGCAGTATTTT
CASSAITISGTDTQYF
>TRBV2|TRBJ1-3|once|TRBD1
TGTGCCAGCAAACGACAGGGGGCAGGAAACACCATATATTTT
CASKRQGAGNTIYF
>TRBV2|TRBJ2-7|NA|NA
TGTGCCAGCCTGCCCAAGAGCTACGAGCAGTACTTC
CASLPKSYEQYF
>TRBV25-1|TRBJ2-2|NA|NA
TGTGCCAGCAGTGAGGGGGCCGGGGAGCTGTTTTTT
CASSEGAGELFF
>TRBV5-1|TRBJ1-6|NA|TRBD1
TGCGCCAGCAGCCGAAAGACAGGGCTTAGGAGCTCCTATAATTCACCCCTCCACTTT
CASSRKTGLRSSYNSPLHF
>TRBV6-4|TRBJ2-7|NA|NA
TGTGCCAGCATTCCTGGGGGGACTTTGGGCGAGCAGTACTTC
CASIPGGTLGEQYF